This note documents a single T cell receptor beta chain sequence. Its specificity is not known. TCRdb reprocessed the 5' RACE reads with MiXCR, giving one entry per CDR3 protein. This repertoire shows more than 450,000 distinct CDR3 sequences, approximately 18% found once; its top ten account for more than 10%. V dropped 3 bases and J dropped 1 base, with 16 bases sitting between them. CDR1 is DFQATT and CDR2 is SNEGSKA in the germline V gene (reference sequence). This CDR3 region has 16 residues. This sample was included in a study of T-cell memory formation after mild COVID-19. Study results and caveats: A second wave of clones peaked on day 37, and their SARS-CoV-2 specificity went unconfirmed. Pre-infection memory carried some responding clones, suggesting that cross-reactive memory joined. CD4+ bias marked clones expanding day 15 to 37, unlike balanced contracting clones. Those CD4+ clones that contracted were mainly in CM and EM (CD8+ ones in EMRA).

Sequencing was performed on PBMCs or a T cell subset sorted from them (not recorded which). This sequence was found in an adult woman who had mild COVID-19 (a few samples of this study predate the infection). Cell type and time point are not known. The gene calls are TRBV20-1 and TRBJ2-1; tentatively, D is TRBD1 or TRBD2 (5 bases each). In DNA form, the CDR3 reads TGCAGTGCTAGGGGGGTGGTGGGTGTGTCCTACAATGAGCAGTTCTTC. Protein product: CSARGVVGVSYNEQFF.